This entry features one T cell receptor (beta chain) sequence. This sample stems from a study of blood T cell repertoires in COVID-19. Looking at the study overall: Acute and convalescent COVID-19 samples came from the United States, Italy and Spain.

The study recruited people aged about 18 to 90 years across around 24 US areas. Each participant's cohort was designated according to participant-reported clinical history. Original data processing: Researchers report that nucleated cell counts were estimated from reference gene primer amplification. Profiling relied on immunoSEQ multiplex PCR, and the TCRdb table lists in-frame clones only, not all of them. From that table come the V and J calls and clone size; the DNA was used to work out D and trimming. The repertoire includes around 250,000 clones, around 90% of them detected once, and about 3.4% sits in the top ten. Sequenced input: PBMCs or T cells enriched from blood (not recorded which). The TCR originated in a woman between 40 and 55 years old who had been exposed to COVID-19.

Written as DNA, the CDR3 is TGTGCCGTAACTGGAGGATACAATGAGCAGTTCTTC. This translates into CAVTGGYNEQFF. This chain uses TRBV7-9 with TRBJ2-1; weak D call: TRBD2 (5 bases). V gave up 11 bases and J gave up 4 bases, with 12 bases separating them. This CDR3 is built from 12 residues. The V gene's germline CDR1 is SEHNR and CDR2 FQNEAQ (reference sequence). The full variable domain, in which reference TRBV7-9 and TRBJ2-1 provide the parts outside the CDR3, is DTGVSQNPRHKITKRGQNVTFRCDPISEHNRLYWYRQTLGQGPEFLTYFQNEAQLEKSRLLSDRFSAERPKGSFSTLEIQRTEQGDSAMYLCAVTGGYNEQFFGPGTRLTVL.